Following are 22 T cell receptor beta chains from one sample sequenced in a study of cytomegalovirus exposure and HLA in healthy donors. 13 Jbeta primers and 60 Vbeta primers were used for the PCR. The method was immunoSEQ multiplex PCR; TCRdb's version includes in-frame clones alone and lacks a portion of them. The profile covers about 160,000 clones, with approximately 85% appearing a single time and roughly 10% taken by the ten largest. The sequencing sample was made of PBMCs. The receptors were gathered from a man aged 45-65 years in good health and CMV-seropositive.

The rearrangement joins TRBV30 to TRBJ2-7; D remains ambiguous. Germline V gene data show CDR1 as GTSNPN and CDR2 as SVGIG (reference sequence). The ends were cut back, 4 bases at V and 6 bases at J, with 7 bases in the middle. The length of the CDR3 is 10 residues. CDR3 nucleotides: TGTGCCTGGACAGGTCGCGAGCAGTACTTC. Its protein is CAWTGREQYF.

V gene TRBV30 combines with J gene TRBJ2-7; 7 bases align to TRBD2. Germline V gene sequence: CDR1 GTSNPN, CDR2 SVGIG (reference sequence). V gave up 2 bases and J gave up 2 bases; unmatched junction bases: 6. The CDR3 contains 14 residues. DNA for the CDR3: TGTGCCTGGAGTCCGGCTAGCGGAGCCTACGAGCAGTACTTC. It codes for CAWSPASGAYEQYF.

The gene calls are TRBV7-2 and TRBJ2-5; 11 bases agree with TRBD2. CDR1 and CDR2 (germline): SGHTA, FQGNSA. With V trimmed by 2 bases and J by 5 bases, 4 bases remained unmatched. The CDR3 consists of 15 residues. The CDR3 is CASSLLAGGWETQYF. CDR3 nucleotide sequence: TGTGCCAGCAGCTTACTAGCGGGGGGTTGGGAGACCCAGTACTTC.

The chain recombines TRBV6-1 with TRBJ1-5; 7 bases fit TRBD1. V dropped 4 bases and J dropped 4; count of bases not matched to a gene: 4. The CDR3 covers 14 residues. In germline, CDR1 is MNHNS, CDR2 SASEGT. The CDR3 sequence: CASSGQGENQPQHF. The CDR3 nucleotides read TGTGCCAGCAGTGGACAGGGTGAAAATCAGCCCCAGCATTTT.

As DNA, the CDR3 is TGTGCCAGCAGCTTTTCCCAGGGCACCTACAATGAGCAGTTCTTC. As protein: CASSFSQGTYNEQFF. The chain recombines TRBV11-3 with TRBJ2-1, with a tentative D call TRBD1 (5 bases). Germline loops: CDR1 SGHNT, CDR2 YENEEA. The V end lost 3 bases, the J end lost 2 bases, and 11 bases lay between the germline ends. This CDR3 region has 15 residues.

This sequence joins TRBV7-9 and TRBJ1-3; D uncertain. Trimming pared 5 bases from V and 8 bases from J, leaving 10 bases between. The CDR3 is 12 residues long. Per germline, CDR1 SEHNR and CDR2 FQNEAQ (reference sequence). The CDR3 nucleotides are TGTGCCAGCAGCATTCAGGAATACACCATATATTTT. Encoded protein: CASSIQEYTIYF.

The chain carries TRBV30 and TRBJ2-1; 8 bases match TRBD1. With 7 bases clipped from V and 8 bases from J, the junction kept 10 bases outside the gene matches. CDR1 and CDR2 from the germline V gene are GTSNPN and SVGIG (reference sequence). This CDR3 contains 13 residues. The CDR3 DNA is TGTGCCTCATCGGAGGCAGGGGGCCATGAGCAGTTCTTC. The encoded protein is CASSEAGGHEQFF.

J is TRBJ1-2 and V is TRBV19, with TRBD1 matching 10 bases. Trimming removed 3 bases from V and 0 bases from J; junction bases left unmatched: 1. Per the germline V gene, CDR1 is LNHDA and CDR2 is SQIVND (reference sequence). The length of the CDR3 is 15 residues. The CDR3 nucleotides are TGTGCCAGTAGTATGGGACAGGGGACTAACTATGGCTACACCTTC. Its protein is CASSMGQGTNYGYTF.

This clone was observed a handful of times. The chain has TRBV5-3 and TRBJ2-7; 7 nucleotides align to TRBD2. TRBV5-3 is annotated as an ORF whose role is uncertain. The V and J ends lost 3 bases and 3 bases, in that order; junction bases with no gene match: 9. This CDR3 is built from 15 residues. CDR3 DNA sequence: TGTGCCAGAAGCTCGAGAGCGGGATCCATCTACGAGCAGTACTTC. Translation: CARSSRAGSIYEQYF.

The J gene is TRBJ2-3, the V gene TRBV9; D unclear. The CDR3 has 13 amino acids. V was shortened by 4 bases and J by 5 bases, with 11 bases between the two germline ends. Germline values: CDR1 SGDLS, CDR2 YYNGEE. The CDR3 protein is CASSSQALDTQYF. The CDR3 nucleotides read TGTGCCAGCAGCTCTCAAGCCCTAGATACGCAGTATTTT. Complete variable domain (other parts from reference TRBV9 and TRBJ2-3): DSGVTQTPKHLITATGQRVTLRCSPRSGDLSVYWYQQSLDQGLQFLIQYYNGEERAKGNILERFSAQQFPDLHSELNLSSLELGDSALYFCASSSQALDTQYFGPGTRLTVL.

The CDR3, as DNA: TGTGCCAGCAGCGGACTAGCGGGAGGTGGGGATGAGCAGTTCTTC. Its protein is CASSGLAGGGDEQFF. The rearrangement links TRBV2 to TRBJ2-1; 14 bases line up with TRBD2. The CDR3 sequence is 15 residues long. Germline-derived CDR1 and CDR2 are SNHLY and FYNNEI. The V gene end was trimmed by 6 bases and the J gene end by 8 bases; junction bases not matched to a gene: 6. The full variable domain, rest sourced from reference TRBV2 and TRBJ2-1, is EPEVTQTPSHQVTQMGQEVILRCVPISNHLYFYWYRQILGQKVEFLVSFYNNEISEKSEIFDDQFSVERPDGSNFTLKIRSTKLEDSAMYFCASSGLAGGGDEQFFGPGTRLTVL.

The chain couples TRBV4-1 to TRBJ2-7; no firm D call. V was trimmed by 3 bases and J by 2 bases, leaving 8 bases between them. Germline lookup yields CDR1 MGHRA and CDR2 YSYEKL. This CDR3 comprises 13 residues. The CDR3 protein is CASSHSVTYEQYF. Here the CDR3 DNA reads TGCGCCAGCAGCCATAGTGTTACCTACGAGCAGTACTTC.

This clone has just one count. The rearrangement joins TRBV7-6 to TRBJ2-1, with TRBD2 identical over 9 bases. The CDR3 consists of 16 residues. V was clipped by 4 bases and J by 3 bases; unmatched bases: 7. Germline CDR1 is SGHVS and CDR2 is FNYEAQ. CDR3 amino acids: CASSSLAGVDYNEQFF. The CDR3 nucleotides read TGTGCCAGCAGCTCGTTAGCGGGAGTTGACTACAATGAGCAGTTCTTC.

The chain employs TRBV6-5 and TRBJ1-3, with D tentatively TRBD1 (6 bases). The CDR3 consists of 15 residues. CDR1 is MNHEY, CDR2 SVGAGI, per germline. V lost 2 bases and J lost 0, with 8 bases in between. The CDR3 DNA reads TGTGCCAGCAGTTACGGACAGAACTCTGGAAACACCATATATTTT. Amino acids: CASSYGQNSGNTIYF.

A single count supports this clone. The V call is TRBV14, the J call TRBJ2-3; TRBD2 matches at 10 bases. CDR1 is SGHDN, CDR2 FVKESK, per germline. V lost 0 bases and J lost 9; bases outside the gene matches: 9. The CDR3 totals 16 residues. CDR3 amino acids: CASSQDTSGALLTQYF. The CDR3 region has the DNA TGTGCCAGCAGCCAAGATACTAGCGGGGCACTTCTGACGCAGTATTTT.

CDR3 region: CASSPELGGAGYGYTF. The CDR3, as DNA: TGTGCCAGCTCACCCGAACTAGGGGGCGCGGGGTACGGCTACACCTTC. The V and J genes are TRBV18 and TRBJ1-2; TRBD1 agrees at 7 bases. The CDR3 runs 16 residues. V shed 3 bases, J shed 8 bases, and the junction held 15 bases outside the gene matches. Germline V gives CDR1 KGHSH, CDR2 LQKENI.

V and J are TRBV14 and TRBJ2-3; D is unresolved. CDR3 length: 13 amino acids. The germline V and J ends were trimmed by 2 bases and 2 bases, with 5 bases remaining between them. Germline CDR1 reads SGHDN; CDR2 reads FVKESK. Here the CDR3 reads CASSQRVTDTQYF. The CDR3 DNA follows: TGTGCCAGCAGCCAACGGGTCACAGATACGCAGTATTTT. The entire variable domain, with the rest obtained from reference TRBV14 and TRBJ2-3, is as follows: EAGVTQFPSHSVIEKGQTVTLRCDPISGHDNLYWYRRVMGKEIKFLLHFVKESKQDESGMPNNRFLAERTGGTYSTLKVQPAELEDSGVYFCASSQRVTDTQYFGPGTRLTVL.

This chain uses TRBV2 with TRBJ2-7, with D perhaps matching TRBD2 (6 bases). This CDR3 has 14 amino acids. With 9 bases removed from V and 2 bases from J, the gap between germline ends came to 17 bases. Germline lookup yields CDR1 SNHLY and CDR2 FYNNEI. This CDR3 reads CASLRRGHTYEQYF. CDR3 in DNA: TGTGCCAGTCTGAGGCGGGGCCACACCTACGAGCAGTACTTC.

The chain is built from TRBV7-2 and TRBJ2-7; maybe TRBD1 (6 bases). V lost 6 bases to trimming and J lost 2 bases, with 20 bases between them. The CDR3 runs 16 residues. Germline V gene sequence: CDR1 SGHTA, CDR2 FQGNSA. The CDR3, as DNA: TGTGCCAGCAGTCGACAAACCGGGACAAGCACCTACGAGCAGTACTTC. Encoded protein: CASSRQTGTSTYEQYF. Complete variable domain (other parts from reference TRBV7-2 and TRBJ2-7): GAGVSQSPSNKVTEKGKDVELRCDPISGHTALYWYRQSLGQGLEFLIYFQGNSAPDKSGLPSDRFSAERTGGSVSTLTIQRTQQEDSAVYLCASSRQTGTSTYEQYFGPGTRLTVT.

V usage is TRBV30 and J usage is TRBJ2-2; TRBD1 agrees at 7 bases. Looked up from germline, CDR1 is GTSNPN and CDR2 is SVGIG (reference sequence). The CDR3 spans 14 residues. Trimming at V came to 7 bases and at J to 1 base, leaving 6 bases not matched to a gene. The CDR3 loop reads CASSYRGNTGELFF. CDR3 in DNA: TGTGCCTCGTCATACAGGGGGAACACCGGGGAGCTGTTTTTT. Complete variable domain (other parts from reference TRBV30 and TRBJ2-2): SQTIHQWPATLVQPVGSPLSLECTVEGTSNPNLYWYRQAAGRGLQLLFYSVGIGQISSEVPQNLSASRPQDRQFILSSKKLLLSDSGFYLCASSYRGNTGELFFGEGSRLTVL.

The V gene is TRBV28, the J gene TRBJ2-7; 8 bases match TRBD1. This CDR3 region has 16 residues. Trimming at V came to 3 bases and at J to 4 bases, leaving 11 bases not matched to a gene. Germline loops: CDR1 MDHEN, CDR2 SYDVKM. CDR3 DNA sequence: TGTGCCAGCAGTTTTCAGGCCGGACAGGGCTTGTACGAGCAGTACTTC. Translated, it gives CASSFQAGQGLYEQYF.

This clone was seen just once. The chain employs TRBV9 and TRBJ1-3; the D gene is possibly TRBD1 (5 bases). The CDR3 is 16 residues long. V lost 1 base and J lost 1, with 12 bases in between. Germline loops: CDR1 SGDLS, CDR2 YYNGEE. The CDR3 region has the DNA TGTGCCAGCAGCGTATTAGGACGGGGGTCTGGAAACACCATATATTTT. It codes for CASSVLGRGSGNTIYF.